This T cell receptor (beta chain) was obtained from a study of T cells in Graves' hyperthyroidism and ophthalmopathy. Background on the study: Staff took peripheral blood when the initial diagnosis was made, before any treatment began.

Losses at the gene ends were 8 bases for V and 4 bases for J; bases not matched to a gene: 10. The CDR3 runs to 14 residues. This clonotype occurred a few times. The antigen remains undetermined. General study findings and limits: A model built on 13 V-J features separated ophthalmopathy from stable hyperthyroidism.

Hyperthyroidism was newly diagnosed in patients aged 18 to 65 (duration under 2 months). Amplification targeted TCR beta CDR3 regions from RNA transcripts. Initially, a first-round RT-PCR of the TCR CDR3 employed the HTBI primer set. TCRdb analysed the multiplex PCR reads with MiXCR anew, one entry per CDR3 protein. The data contain 600,000 to 800,000 distinct CDR3 sequences, roughly 32% of them singletons. Sequenced: blood. This TCR came from a woman between 40 and 50 years old with Graves' hyperthyroidism. The gene calls are TRBV12-3 or TRBV12-4 and TRBJ1-2, with 7 bases matching TRBD1. In nucleotides, the CDR3 is TGTGCCAGCGTAAACAGGGGCACGAGCTATGGCTACACCTTC. This sequence encodes CASVNRGTSYGYTF.